Following are 21 T cell receptor beta chains from one sample sequenced in a study of blood T cell repertoires in COVID-19. Generated by immunoSEQ multiplex PCR, the TCRdb table keeps only in-frame clones and is missing some. Altogether about 180,000 clones are present, 86% being singletons, with the ten largest covering 2.9%. The source material was peripheral blood. These receptors were obtained from a young woman with active or convalescent COVID-19.

The rearrangement joins TRBV19 to TRBJ2-2, with TRBD2 matching over 12 bases. Looked up from germline, CDR1 is LNHDA and CDR2 is SQIVND (reference sequence). Trimming took 5 bases from V and 0 from J; bases not matched to a gene: 10. The CDR3 extends over 19 amino acids. The CDR3 is CASSEGMGLAGPNTGELFF. The CDR3 nucleotides are TGTGCCAGTAGTGAAGGGATGGGACTAGCGGGCCCGAACACCGGGGAGCTGTTTTTT.

This clone has only one observation. V is TRBV27 and J is TRBJ2-2; perhaps TRBD1 as D (5 bases). The CDR3 length is 16 residues. CDR1 is MNHEY, CDR2 SMNVEV, per germline (reference sequence). V was cut by 5 bases and J by 0 bases, with 13 bases left in between. CDR3 DNA: TGTGCCAGCAGTATCCAAGGGGTCGCGAACACCGGGGAGCTGTTTTTT. Residues: CASSIQGVANTGELFF.

The chain employs TRBV5-8 and TRBJ1-2, with 10 positions matching TRBD1. CDR3 size: 14 residues. V was clipped by 0 bases and J by 7 bases; unmatched bases: 3. In germline, CDR1 is SGHTS, CDR2 YDEGEE. DNA for the CDR3: TGTGCCAGCAGCTTGGGACAGGGGGCTGTTGGCTACACCTTC. It codes for CASSLGQGAVGYTF.

The chain employs TRBV11-2 and TRBJ1-5; 7 bases are a match to TRBD1. The length of the CDR3 is 15 residues. Looked up from germline, CDR1 is SGHAT and CDR2 is FQNNGV. V lost 3 bases to trimming and J lost 1 base; unmatched junction nucleotides: 3. The DNA for the CDR3 is TGTGCCAGCAGCTTCGACAGGGAAAGCAATCAGCCCCAGCATTTT. It is translated as CASSFDRESNQPQHF.

The chain combines TRBV30 with TRBJ1-2; 7 bases are shared with TRBD1. CDR1 is GTSNPN, CDR2 SVGIG, per germline (reference sequence). The CDR3 covers 13 residues. V lost 0 bases and J lost 6; bases outside the gene matches: 4. The CDR3, as DNA: TGTGCCTGGAGTGTTGACAGGGTTCATGGCTACACCTTC. Residues: CAWSVDRVHGYTF.

This chain links TRBV19 with TRBJ1-2; TRBD1 matches at 10 bases. Germline V gene data show CDR1 as LNHDA and CDR2 as SQIVND (reference sequence). J gave up 0 bases and V 5 bases, and 9 bases lay outside the gene matches. The CDR3 covers 17 residues. The CDR3 region has the DNA TGTGCCAGTAGTCCTGGGACAGGGGCCCCTACTAACTATGGCTACACCTTC. Encoded protein: CASSPGTGAPTNYGYTF.

The rearrangement joins TRBV15 to TRBJ2-5, with TRBD2 identical over 10 bases. This CDR3 spans 17 amino acids. Germline V gives CDR1 LNHNV, CDR2 YYDKDF (reference sequence). With V trimmed by 0 bases and J by 7 bases, 11 bases remained unmatched. The DNA for the CDR3 is TGTGCCACCAGCAGAGATCCCCCTAGCGGGAGCACAGTGACCCAGTACTTC. Its translation is CATSRDPPSGSTVTQYF.

This clone was recorded only once. J is TRBJ2-1 and V is TRBV4-1, with 10 bases identical to TRBD2. The V gene end was trimmed by 5 bases and the J gene end by 8 bases; junction bases not matched to a gene: 9. This CDR3 region has 15 residues. The germline CDR1 and CDR2 sequences are MGHRA and YSYEKL. CDR3 amino acids: CASSAPGTSDDEQFF. The CDR3 bases are TGCGCCAGCAGCGCACCCGGGACTAGCGATGATGAGCAGTTCTTC.

The gene calls are TRBV5-4 and TRBJ1-2; D remains unclear. CDR3 size: 14 residues. V was shortened by 0 bases and J by 8 bases, with 14 bases between the two germline ends. Germline values: CDR1 SGHNT, CDR2 YYREEE (reference sequence). DNA for the CDR3: TGTGCCAGCAGCTTGGCCCTCTCGGACTGGGGCTACACCTTC. As protein: CASSLALSDWGYTF.

This chain uses TRBV18 with TRBJ1-1; D may be TRBD1 (5 bases). From germline, CDR1 is KGHSH and CDR2 LQKENI. The CDR3 runs to 15 residues. V was clipped by 1 base and J by 7 bases, with 16 bases between them. CDR3 in DNA: TGTGCCAGCTCACCACAAGGACAAGGGCAAGGTGAAGCTTTCTTT. Encoded protein: CASSPQGQGQGEAFF. The whole variable domain, remainder taken from reference TRBV18 and TRBJ1-1, is NAGVMQNPRHLVRRRGQEARLRCSPMKGHSHVYWYRQLPEEGLKFMVYLQKENIIDESGMPKERFSAEFPKEGPSILRIQQVVRGDSAAYFCASSPQGQGQGEAFFGQGTRLTVV.

V gene TRBV4-1 combines with J gene TRBJ1-1; 8 positions match TRBD1. This CDR3 has 16 residues. Germline-derived CDR1 and CDR2 are MGHRA and YSYEKL. V dropped 1 base and J dropped 1; count of bases not matched to a gene: 5. The DNA of the CDR3 is TGCGCCAGCAGCCAAGGCCAGGGGGCTTGGAACACTGAAGCTTTCTTT. It encodes CASSQGQGAWNTEAFF.

This chain connects TRBV11-2 to TRBJ2-1, with TRBD2 matching over 13 bases. Trimming took 5 bases from V and 10 from J; bases not matched to a gene: 5. CDR1 is SGHAT and CDR2 is FQNNGV in the germline V gene. This CDR3 is built from 14 residues. CDR3: CASSRLAGGGEQFF. CDR3 in DNA: TGTGCCAGCAGCAGACTAGCGGGAGGAGGCGAGCAGTTCTTC. Filled out from reference TRBV11-2 and TRBJ2-1, the complete variable domain reads EAGVAQSPRYKIIEKRQSVAFWCNPISGHATLYWYQQILGQGPKLLIQFQNNGVVDDSQLPKDRFSAERLKGVDSTLKIQPAKLEDSAVYLCASSRLAGGGEQFFGPGTRLTVL.

V and J are TRBV10-1 and TRBJ2-1; 14 nucleotides align to TRBD2. After removal of 6 bases from V and 8 bases from J, the junction contained 15 bases not matched to a gene. This CDR3 is built from 18 residues. The germline gives CDR1 WNHNN, CDR2 SYGVQD (reference sequence). The CDR3 here is CASSRIPKTSGGVHEQFF. Here the CDR3 DNA reads TGCGCCAGCAGCCGCATTCCTAAGACTAGCGGGGGGGTGCATGAGCAGTTCTTC.

The rearrangement links TRBV10-3 to TRBJ1-1; perhaps TRBD1 as D (5 bases). The CDR3 sequence is 14 residues long. Germline CDR1 is ENHRY and CDR2 is SYGVKD. Trimming cost V 3 bases and J 1 base, with 9 bases left between them. CDR3 nucleotide sequence: TGTGCCATCAGTGATGTCCAGGGGAACACTGAAGCTTTCTTT. Translated: CAISDVQGNTEAFF.

This chain connects TRBV11-2 to TRBJ2-3; TRBD2 matches at 7 bases. V trimming: 3 bases; J trimming: 4 bases; junction bases outside the gene matches: 4. CDR1 and CDR2 (germline): SGHAT, FQNNGV. The CDR3 is 14 residues long. CDR3 residues: CASSLGGGPDTQYF. CDR3 sequence (DNA): TGTGCCAGCAGCTTGGGGGGAGGGCCAGATACGCAGTATTTT.

V usage is TRBV5-8 and J usage is TRBJ2-2; 10 positions match TRBD1. Germline CDR1 is SGHTS and CDR2 is YDEGEE. This CDR3 has 19 residues. With V trimmed by 1 base and J by 3 bases, 12 bases remained unmatched. CDR3 nucleotides: TGTGCCAGCAGCTTGACGGTCCTAAAAGGACAGGGGGACACCGGGGAGCTGTTTTTT. Translating gives CASSLTVLKGQGDTGELFF.

V gene TRBV28 combines with J gene TRBJ2-7, with D possibly TRBD2 on 6 matching bases. This CDR3 has 16 amino acids. CDR1 is MDHEN and CDR2 is SYDVKM in the germline V gene. Trimming pared 5 bases from V and 0 bases from J, leaving 17 bases between. Written as DNA, the CDR3 is TGTGCCAGCAGTCATTACCGGGACTTTCCCTCCTACGAGCAGTACTTC. Translated, it gives CASSHYRDFPSYEQYF.

J is TRBJ2-1 and V is TRBV24-1; D not resolved. Per germline, CDR1 KGHDR and CDR2 SFDVKD. The CDR3 sequence is 12 residues long. V dropped 3 bases and J dropped 6 bases, with 5 bases sitting between them. The CDR3 region is CATSDDFNEQFF. The CDR3, as DNA: TGTGCCACCAGTGATGACTTCAATGAGCAGTTCTTC.

The chain joins TRBV5-1 to TRBJ2-2, with 16 positions matching TRBD2. J gave up 4 bases and V 3 bases, and 6 bases lay outside the gene matches. This CDR3 has 18 residues. Germline CDR1 reads SGHRS; CDR2 reads YFSETQ. CDR3: CASSSGLAGGPGTGELFF. As DNA, the CDR3 is TGCGCCAGCAGCTCGGGACTAGCGGGGGGGCCAGGCACCGGGGAGCTGTTTTTT.

This clone has a single count. This sequence joins TRBV7-2 and TRBJ2-6, with D unresolved. Germline lookup yields CDR1 SGHTA and CDR2 FQGNSA. V was cut by 1 base and J by 0 bases, with 13 bases left in between. The CDR3 sequence is 18 residues long. The CDR3 reads CASSLGGSKSSGANVLTF. CDR3 in DNA: TGTGCCAGCAGCTTAGGAGGTAGCAAAAGCTCTGGGGCCAACGTCCTGACTTTC.

The chain couples TRBV11-3 to TRBJ1-1; D not certain. From germline, CDR1 is SGHNT and CDR2 YENEEA. The CDR3 runs to 15 residues. Trimming removed 0 bases at V and 2 bases at J, with 10 bases between. This chain's CDR3 is CASSLESQINTEAFF. The CDR3, as DNA: TGTGCCAGCAGCTTAGAGTCACAGATAAACACTGAAGCTTTCTTT.